The present T cell receptor (beta chain) was sequenced within a study of T cell responses to AZD1222 COVID-19 vaccine. CDR3 length: 15 amino acids. The germline V gene has CDR1 MGHRA and CDR2 YSYEKL. The trim removed 4 bases at V and 3 bases at J, leaving 7 bases unmatched. Clones were read by immunoSEQ multiplex PCR, and TCRdb kept only the in-frame ones, dropping some. The sample comprises approximately 130,000 clones, approximately 82% of which are singletons, and roughly a quarter rests with the top ten. Points on this clone: The target antigen is unknown.

General observations from the study: Unmutated variant regions reportedly attract nearly half of all spike-specific TCRs. Clonal diversity may have been underestimated in mostly white British donors. After the peak T cell response, and only then, were repertoires sampled. A rise in Spike-specific TCR breadth and depth followed two AZD1222 doses.

The chain has TRBV4-1 and TRBJ2-7; TRBD1 matches at 9 bases. This receptor was identified in an adult who received the AZD1222 COVID-19 vaccine. Here the sequenced sample was peripheral blood, taken 28 days after the second AZD1222 dose. The CDR3 DNA reads TGCGCCAGCAGCCTGACGGACAGGGGTATCTACGAGCAGTACTTC. This translates into CASSLTDRGIYEQYF.